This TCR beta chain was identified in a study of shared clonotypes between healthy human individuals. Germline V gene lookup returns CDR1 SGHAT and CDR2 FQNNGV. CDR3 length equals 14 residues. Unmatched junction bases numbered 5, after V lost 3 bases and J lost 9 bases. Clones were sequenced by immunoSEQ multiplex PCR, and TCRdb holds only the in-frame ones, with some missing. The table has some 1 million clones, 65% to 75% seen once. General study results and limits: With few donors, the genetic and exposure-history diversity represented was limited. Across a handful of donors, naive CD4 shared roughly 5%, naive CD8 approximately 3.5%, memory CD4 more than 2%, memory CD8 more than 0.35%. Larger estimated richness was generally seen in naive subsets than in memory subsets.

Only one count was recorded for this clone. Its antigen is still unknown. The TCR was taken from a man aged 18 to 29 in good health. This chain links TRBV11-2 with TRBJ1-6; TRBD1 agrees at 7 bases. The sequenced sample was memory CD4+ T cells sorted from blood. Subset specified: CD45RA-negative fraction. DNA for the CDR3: TGTGCCAGCAGCTTGGGGGACAGACTTTCACCCCTCCACTTT. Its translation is CASSLGDRLSPLHF.